Here is one T cell receptor beta chain with its context. It has no known antigen specificity. The cohort was made up of hundreds of healthy bone marrow donors. Cohort members were all nominally healthy when sampled, although unrecorded immune exposures were likely present. The donor tested CMV seronegative, placing the donor among the approximately 400 seronegative members of the cohort. Every donor gave a peripheral blood sample, and the peripheral blood mononuclear cells from that sample were used for TCR beta sequencing. The Qiagen DNeasy Blood Extraction Kit was used to extract genomic DNA from the blood cell samples. The source of the sample is a study of cytomegalovirus exposure and HLA in healthy donors (dated by TCRdb to about 2017). As for the study more broadly: An earlier analysis of under 600 of the donors reported about 250 Gb of sequence data and approximately 110 million unique TCR beta sequences from about 200 million T cells. All discovery cohort repertoires had been generated on a single sequencing platform. The study aimed to test whether cataloging public T cell receptors could reveal signatures of past pathogen exposure. The study combined high-throughput TCR immunosequencing, statistical association of individual TCRs with disease status, and machine learning to predict cytomegalovirus infection status. A separate validation cohort of about 110 different subjects was used in addition to the 666-subject first cohort. In a later analysis, previously published TCR beta repertoires from several hundred donors were re-analyzed and high-resolution HLA genotyping was added so that TCR occurrence patterns could be studied. Roughly 5 DR-DQ haplotypes were handled as single units for association and clustering, since linkage in the cohort was strong. Among around 400 genotyped donors of the cohort, an average of approximately 200,000 unique TCR beta nucleotide sequences was sequenced per donor, of which 15% to 20% were non-productive. Of the roughly 400 genotyped donors, roughly 80% fell in the genetic ancestry cluster associated with self-reported Caucasian donors. An earlier analysis of some 500 of the donors applied high-throughput TCR beta sequencing to assess whether each TCR beta V gene segment acted as functional or pseudogenic. The study used immunosequencing to profile the T cell repertoires of 600 to 850 subjects and linked those repertoires to cytomegalovirus serostatus. Typing coverage varied by locus: about 620-630 donors for A, B, C, DRB1 and DQB1; some 520 for DQA1; over 600 for DPA1; roughly 450 for DPB1. An early release covering roughly 640 HLA-typed donors comprised roughly 300 gigabases of sequencing data and tens of millions of unique TCR sequences. Rather than drawing on any new phenotypic data, the later analysis identified candidate immune exposures from TCR beta sequences and the way those sequences occurred across donors. In a later genetic analysis, genome-wide SNP genotypes for about three fifths of the roughly 670 donors were used, and that subset was treated as a discovery cohort. Both class I and class II loci were covered by HLA typing, at four-digit resolution. Donor age, sex, ethnicity and CMV serostatus were compiled alongside the repertoire data.

The library came from the immunoSEQ multiplex PCR assay. The multiplex PCR relied on a mix of 60 forward primers for TCR Vbeta segments and 13 reverse primers for TCR Jbeta segments. A multiplex PCR assay on genomic DNA amplified the CDR3 region of rearranged TCR beta genes. Amplified TCR beta libraries were sequenced as 87-base-pair reads on the Illumina HiSeq System. For the original study's pipeline: Across the 666 repertoires, a later analysis counted tens of millions of unique TCR beta chains, roughly 11 million of which were shared by at least two donors. Raw reads were error-corrected and collapsed into unique sequences with a nearest-neighbor algorithm that merged closely related sequences to remove PCR and sequencing errors. CDR3 sequences were aligned to IMGT reference sequences to assign V, D and J gene segments. For a sequence to be retained, a match of at least six nucleotides was required to both a V gene segment and a J gene segment. Rearrangements were classified as productive when the CDR3 lacked stop codons and remained in frame with V and J, and all other rearrangements were classified as non-productive. Following IMGT convention, CDR3 was defined as the stretch from the second conserved V-encoded cysteine to the conserved J-encoded phenylalanine. Sequences without an unambiguous match to a single V gene segment were excluded from the earlier analysis of over 500 of the donors. An earlier analysis of over 450 of the donors classified V segments as functional when productive rearrangements were above 56.7% and as segregating when the standard deviation between donors was above 5%. A statistical classification framework was developed to diagnose cytomegalovirus status using the catalog of TCR beta chain sequences. A later analysis assigned V and J genes by comparing TCR nucleotide sequences with IMGT/GENE-DB human TR gene sequences. In a later analysis, CDR3 sequences and most-parsimonious VDJ recombination scenarios were assigned using the TCRdist pipeline. In a later analysis, every TCR beta chain was defined by the combination of its CDR3 amino acid sequence and its V-gene family, and reads without a unique V-gene family were dropped. A later analysis removed 550 to 650 highly shared, low-generation-probability nucleotide sequences to deal with suspected cross-contamination and a sequencing artifact. In a later analysis, a clonal expansion index for each public chain was calculated from normalized within-repertoire ranks of inferred template counts. In a later analysis, generation probabilities were computed using a VDJ recombination model fitted to out-of-frame rearrangements, and the results were checked against IGoR. In a later analysis, TCR-TCR, TCR-HLA and TCR-CMV co-occurrence was scored with hypergeometric tests, and a repertoire-size bias correction was applied to TCR pairs. False discovery rates were estimated in a later analysis by permuting HLA or CMV assignments 20 times. In a later analysis, co-occurring TCRs were grouped using DBSCAN, with TCRdist sequence similarity added in when clustering inside HLA-allele-positive subsets. Co-occurrence clustering excluded repertoires with fewer than 30,000 or more than 120,000 public chains, plus five with anomalous nucleotide sharing. Here the immuneACCESS table is served through TCRdb, limited to in-frame sequences with V and J called. Missing clones are a known gap in these copies; in checked studies unresolved V genes cover under half, and the rest lacks a known reason. V and J calls and clone size are given by that table; D and trimming were obtained from the DNA. The sample table holds about 150,000 clones. The leading ten clones occupy under 2% of the sample.

Summary of the overall study and its limitations: In an earlier analysis of 587 of the donors, most TCR beta V segments appeared in productive rearrangements about 87% or about 30% of the time, broadly matching IMGT annotations. A cluster of highly shared sequence variants was judged likely to represent a technical artifact of the sequencing pipeline. Linkage disequilibrium might explain the correlated functional status among segregating V segments, but an unknown experimental factor could not be ruled out. Most TCR sequences were observed very rarely across donors, whereas some public TCRs were present in many individuals. A further reported finding was that TCR beta sequences accurately predicted the HLA-A and HLA-B alleles for most subjects in the first cohort. A later analysis found that HLA-associated TCR beta chains were more clonally expanded and had lower generation probabilities than equally common non-associated chains. In a later genetic analysis, a missense DCLRE1C variant was associated with V-gene and J-gene trimming of TCR beta chains, and the association was replicated in an independent cohort. A later analysis reported that several top co-occurrence clusters appeared linked to parvovirus B19, influenza, CMV and Epstein-Barr virus. Because counts were too low, roughly 16 rarely observed V segments, including chromosome 9 orphons, were left out of the earlier analysis of some 600 of the donors. This cohort had only TCR beta chains sequenced, and the lack of alpha or paired-chain data limited which features could be detected. In a later analysis, the rate of TCR association differed among HLA loci, with DRB1 alleles having the most associated TCRs and HLA-C alleles having the fewest. At a false discovery rate of 0.05, a later analysis linked about 17,000 TCR beta sequences to specific HLA alleles. The study listed 150 to 200 TCR beta chains as associated with cytomegalovirus. Sequencing depth was assumed to be roughly uniform across donors in the presence/absence analyses, though that assumption may not hold. The classifier was reported to diagnose cytomegalovirus status with high specificity and sensitivity in both the original cohort and the validation cohort. A few of the identified cytomegalovirus-associated TCR beta chains were confirmed in vitro to be specific for cytomegalovirus antigens. In a later analysis, most CMV-associated TCR beta chains were found to appear HLA-restricted, with HLA associations seemingly driven largely by CMV exposure. CMV serostatus was the only immune exposure information available for the cohort. When HLA alleles, especially DR and DQ, strongly co-occurred, TCR associations were difficult to assign to individual alleles. The authors suggested that the approach could potentially be generalized to other disease states and immunological phenotypes. According to a later genetic analysis, donors in an Asian-associated ancestry cluster had fewer N-insertions in productive TCRs than the roughly 700-donor mean. HLA typing was unavailable for some donors at each locus, so association tests used only the typed subset. The 87-base-pair reads could not distinguish some IMGT-functional V segments, including TRBV6-2 and TRBV6-3, so those segments were excluded.

Including cysteine and phenylalanine, the CDR3 has 14 amino acids. The read is trimmed to its CDR3 DNA, 42 bases read in frame from base 1. Trimming takes 4 bases from V and 4 bases from J, and the germline ends sit 11 bases apart. Via the germline V gene, CDR1 is SGHRS and CDR2 YFSETQ. The sequence joins TRBV5-1 to TRBJ2-2; the D segment could be TRBD1, given 7 matching bases. Sample: PBMCs. This sequence originates from a woman aged 45 to 65 in good health and CMV-seronegative. The DNA sequence is TGCGCCAGCAGCCCCAGGGGGGTCACCGGGGAGCTGTTTTTT. It is translated as CASSPRGVTGELFF.